This TCR beta chain emerged from a study of CD8 T cells in ankylosing spondylitis. Overall study findings and caveats: Significant enrichment of disease-linked clones was reported in matched ankylosing spondylitis synovial fluid. Before this, some motif variants had been reported in reactive arthritis synovial fluid and blood. Peripheral blood held disease-linked clones only at relatively low frequency, and these were CD8+. A motif of 7 to 9 highly homologous TCR beta variants was seen as apparently characteristic of ankylosing spondylitis blood.

One entry per CDR3 protein, called by TCRdb with MiXCR from the 5' RACE reads. The sample contains about 39,000 distinct CDR3 sequences, 10% of which appear only once. This clonotype was found many times. Its antigen is currently unknown. This receptor was identified in a male donor with ankylosing spondylitis or in good health (not recorded which). The sample comprised blood, either unsorted or a sorted T cell fraction (not recorded which).

CDR3 DNA: TGTGCCAGCAGTAGGACAGGGGATACTTACGAGCAGTACTTC. Translation gives CASSRTGDTYEQYF. The chain combines TRBV6-1 with TRBJ2-7, with TRBD1 matching 9 bases. V trimming: 5 bases; J trimming: 4 bases; junction bases outside the gene matches: 6. Germline V gives CDR1 MNHNS, CDR2 SASEGT. This CDR3 is built from 14 residues.